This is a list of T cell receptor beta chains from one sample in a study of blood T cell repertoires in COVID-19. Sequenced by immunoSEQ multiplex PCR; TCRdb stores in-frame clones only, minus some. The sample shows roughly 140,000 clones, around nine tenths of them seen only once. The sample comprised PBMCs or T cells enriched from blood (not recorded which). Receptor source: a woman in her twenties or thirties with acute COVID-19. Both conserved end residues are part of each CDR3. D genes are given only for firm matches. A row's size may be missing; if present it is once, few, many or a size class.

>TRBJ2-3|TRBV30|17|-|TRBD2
CAWSSGLAGGGADTQYF
TGTGCCTGGAGTTCGGGACTAGCGGGAGGAGGTGCAGATACGCAGTATTTT
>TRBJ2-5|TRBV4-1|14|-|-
CASSQGGPQETQYF
TGCGCCAGCAGCCAAGGCGGGCCGCAAGAGACCCAGTACTTC
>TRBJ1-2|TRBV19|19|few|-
CASSIRKGRARTPNYGYTF
TGTGCCAGTAGTATTCGGAAGGGGCGTGCGAGGACCCCTAACTATGGCTACACCTTC
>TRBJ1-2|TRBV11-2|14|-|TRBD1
CASSTHRGNYGYTF
TGTGCCAGCAGCACCCACAGGGGAAACTATGGCTACACCTTC
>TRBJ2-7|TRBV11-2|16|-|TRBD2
CASSLVGRAYEYEQYF
TGTGCCAGCAGCTTGGTCGGGAGGGCCTATGAGTACGAGCAGTACTTC
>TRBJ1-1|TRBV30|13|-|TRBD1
CAWSNRQGTEAFF
TGTGCCTGGAGCAACCGACAGGGCACTGAAGCTTTCTTT
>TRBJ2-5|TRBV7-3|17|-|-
CASSLGPGLGGQETQYF
TGTGCCAGCAGCTTAGGGCCCGGGCTCGGGGGCCAAGAGACCCAGTACTTC
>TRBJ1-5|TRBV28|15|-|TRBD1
CASRRDRIYGQPQHF
TGTGCCAGCAGGAGGGACAGGATCTACGGGCAGCCCCAGCATTTT
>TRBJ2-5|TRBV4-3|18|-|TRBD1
CASSQDTTYRGEEETQYF
TGCGCCAGCAGCCAAGACACGACGTACAGGGGAGAGGAGGAGACCCAGTACTTC
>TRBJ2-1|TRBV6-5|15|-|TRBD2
CASSPSGDSYNEQFF
TGTGCCAGCAGTCCCAGCGGGGATTCCTACAATGAGCAGTTCTTC
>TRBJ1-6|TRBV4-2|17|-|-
CASSQDNQDTFNSPLHF
TGTGCCAGCAGCCAAGACAATCAGGACACCTTTAATTCACCCCTCCACTTT
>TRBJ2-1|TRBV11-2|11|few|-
CASSEANEQFF
TGTGCCAGCAGCGAGGCCAATGAGCAGTTCTTC
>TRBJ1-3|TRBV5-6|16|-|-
CASSLRGLSTGNTIYF
TGTGCCAGCAGCTTACGGGGACTATCAACTGGAAACACCATATATTTT
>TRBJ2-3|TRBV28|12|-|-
CASSSSVNTQYF
TGTGCCAGCAGCTCATCAGTGAATACGCAGTATTTT
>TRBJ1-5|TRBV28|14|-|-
CASSPKTGRQPQHF
TGTGCCAGCAGTCCCAAGACAGGCCGTCAGCCCCAGCATTTT
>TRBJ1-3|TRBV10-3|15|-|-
CAISETGLSGNTIYF
TGTGCCATCAGTGAGACAGGCCTTTCTGGAAACACCATATATTTT
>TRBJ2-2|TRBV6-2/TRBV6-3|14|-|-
CASSRSMGTGELFF
TGTGCCAGCAGCCGTAGCATGGGCACCGGGGAGCTGTTTTTT
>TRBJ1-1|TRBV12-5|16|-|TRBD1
CASGLVLNRGSTEAFF
TGTGCTAGTGGTTTGGTACTTAACAGGGGGTCCACTGAAGCTTTCTTT
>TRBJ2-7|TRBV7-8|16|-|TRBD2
CASRDWGSGSQNEQYF
TGTGCCAGCCGGGACTGGGGTAGCGGGAGTCAAAACGAGCAGTACTTC
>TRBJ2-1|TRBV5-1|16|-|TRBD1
CASSSGGQVSYNEQFF
TGCGCCAGCAGCTCCGGTGGACAGGTCTCCTACAATGAGCAGTTCTTC
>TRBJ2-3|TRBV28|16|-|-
CASTVTGIPPGDTQYF
TGTGCCAGCACCGTGACAGGAATTCCGCCGGGGGATACGCAGTATTTT
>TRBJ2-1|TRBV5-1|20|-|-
CASSLTGEAGILRGYNEQFF
TGCGCCAGCAGCTTAACAGGGGAAGCGGGTATCCTCCGGGGGTACAATGAGCAGTTCTTC
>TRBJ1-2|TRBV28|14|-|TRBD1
CASRRDSSNYGYTF
TGTGCCAGCAGAAGGGACAGCTCGAACTATGGCTACACCTTC
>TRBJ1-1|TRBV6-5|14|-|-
CASSYQGLNTEAFF
TGTGCCAGCAGTTACCAGGGATTGAACACTGAAGCTTTCTTT